These 23 T cell receptor beta chains came from one sample sequenced in a study of metastatic and nonmetastatic thyroid tumors. Every patient was untreated before thyroid surgery. TCRdb re-called clones via MiXCR from the PCR reads. This table holds tens of thousands of clones, around 16% found once. Specimen: blood. These receptors all come from a male donor with papillary thyroid cancer or a benign thyroid nodule (not recorded which). Some clones in this sample may be carry-over from other donors' samples.

There are many counts of this clone. This rearrangement joins TRBV20-1 to TRBJ2-7, with D hard to call. The V gene's germline CDR1 is DFQATT and CDR2 SNEGSKA (reference sequence). Trimming shortened V by 5 bases and J by 0 bases, and 14 bases separated the two germline ends. The CDR3 totals 14 residues. CDR3 sequence: CSAPLQRTSYEQYF. CDR3 sequence (DNA): TGCAGTGCTCCCCTACAGAGGACCTCCTACGAGCAGTACTTC.

The V gene is TRBV6-2 or TRBV6-3, the J gene TRBJ2-3, with a weak D call TRBD1 (5 bases). The ends were cut back, 6 bases at V and 2 bases at J, with 9 bases in the middle. CDR1 is MNHEY and CDR2 is SVGEGT in the germline V gene. This CDR3 region has 13 residues. The CDR3 protein is CASRRQYTDTQYF. The CDR3 DNA reads TGTGCCAGCAGACGACAGTACACAGATACGCAGTATTTT.

In this sample, this clone turned up a few times. CDR3 nucleotides: TGTGCCAGCAGCTATCGGACAGGGTGGGGCGCCGGGGAGCTGTTTTTT. Translating gives CASSYRTGWGAGELFF. V gene TRBV11-2 combines with J gene TRBJ2-2; 8 nucleotides match TRBD1. Germline lookup yields CDR1 SGHAT and CDR2 FQNNGV. The CDR3 has 16 amino acids. V was pared by 4 bases and J by 6 bases, with 10 bases of the junction left unmatched.

This clone was recorded many times. The chain carries TRBV5-4 and TRBJ2-7, with 7 bases fitting TRBD2. CDR1 and CDR2 (germline): SGHNT, YYREEE (reference sequence). J was trimmed by 3 bases and V by 4 bases; bases with no gene match: 7. This CDR3 is 14 amino acids long. The CDR3 protein is CASSPFGGYYEQYF. The CDR3 DNA follows: TGTGCCAGCAGCCCTTTCGGGGGGTACTACGAGCAGTACTTC.

This clone was counted many times. The junction departs from germline at one end; a sequencing error may be responsible. In nucleotides, the CDR3 is TGTGCTAGCAGCATACGGGGGCAAGAGACCCAGTACTTC. Translating it yields CASSIRGQETQYF. The chain couples TRBV7-7 to TRBJ2-5, with TRBD2 as a possible D gene (6 bases). Germline V gene data show CDR1 as SSHAT and CDR2 as FNYEAQ (reference sequence). This CDR3 is 13 amino acids long.

This clone counts as medium-sized. This chain uses TRBV12-3 or TRBV12-4 with TRBJ2-1, with D unresolved. The length of the CDR3 is 12 residues. V was trimmed by 3 bases and J by 6 bases, leaving 6 bases between them. The CDR3 reads CASSFRVNEQFF. The CDR3 DNA reads as TGTGCCAGCAGTTTCCGGGTCAATGAGCAGTTCTTC.

With respect to this clone: The junction does not match germline at one end; this may be a read error. Distinct nucleotide sequences in the sample also encode this CDR3. The chain carries TRBV6-1 and TRBJ1-1; D may be TRBD1 (5 bases). The V gene's germline CDR1 is MNHNS and CDR2 SASEGT. This CDR3 comprises 15 residues. This CDR3 is CASRDTGRGRTEAFF. As DNA, the CDR3 is TGTGCCAGCAGGGACACAGGTAGGGGTCGGACTGAAGCCTTCTTT.

This clone was observed many times. V is TRBV4-2 and J is TRBJ1-2; weak D call: TRBD1 (5 bases). This CDR3 is 15 amino acids long. The V end was cut by 0 bases, the J end by 5 bases, with 13 bases between. Per the germline V gene, CDR1 is LGHNA and CDR2 is YNFKEQ. CDR3 in amino acids: CASSQEAAGGYGYTF. The CDR3, as DNA: TGTGCCAGCAGCCAAGAGGCCGCCGGGGGATATGGCTACACCTTC.

The V call is TRBV2, the J call TRBJ2-7; the D is unclear. The CDR3 totals 14 residues. Trimming took 10 bases from V and 0 from J, leaving 16 bases between them. In germline, CDR1 is SNHLY, CDR2 FYNNEI. As DNA, the CDR3 is TGTGCCATCCTTGAGTTAGGTATCTCCTACGAGCAGTACTTC. Its protein product is CAILELGISYEQYF.

This clone has at least ten counts. This rearrangement joins TRBV6-2 or TRBV6-3 to TRBJ2-7; D possibly corresponds to TRBD1 (5 bases). The CDR3 spans 16 residues. Trimming pared 5 bases from V and 5 bases from J, leaving 22 bases between. The germline gives CDR1 MNHEY, CDR2 SVGEGT. The DNA for the CDR3 is TGTGCCAGCAGTACCTCCGGAGTAGGGGTTTGGGACGAGCAGTACTTC. It specifies CASSTSGVGVWDEQYF.

Ten or more counts support this clone. The rearrangement links TRBV6-2 or TRBV6-3 to TRBJ1-1; weak D call: TRBD1 (6 bases). Between the trimmed V and J ends, which lost 2 bases and 0 bases, there was a span of 16 bases. Germline-derived CDR1 and CDR2 are MNHEY and SVGEGT. The CDR3 totals 17 residues. As DNA, the CDR3 is TGTGCCAGCAGTTACCCAACACAGGGTTGGATGAACACTGAAGCTTTCTTT. Translation gives CASSYPTQGWMNTEAFF.

Worth noting for this clone: Other DNA sequences in the same sample also yield this CDR3. The CDR3 coding sequence is TGTGCCAGCAGTCCTACAGGCAGCAATCAGCCCCAGCATTTT. As protein: CASSPTGSNQPQHF. V and J are TRBV28 and TRBJ1-5; D may be TRBD1 (5 bases). V shed 5 bases and J shed 1 base, with 9 bases lying between them. Germline V gene lookup returns CDR1 MDHEN and CDR2 SYDVKM. The CDR3 loop spans 14 amino acids.

This clone was found many times. The chain joins TRBV10-3 to TRBJ2-3; the match to TRBD1 covers 9 bases. J lost 1 base, V lost 6 bases, and 5 bases had no gene match. Germline V lookup: CDR1 ENHRY, CDR2 SYGVKD. The CDR3 is 15 amino acids. The CDR3 region is CAISIRDRGTDTQYF. CDR3 sequence (DNA): TGTGCCATCAGCATCCGGGACAGGGGCACAGATACGCAGTATTTT.

This clone is classed as medium-sized. This chain uses TRBV13 with TRBJ2-7; D is undetermined. V lost 0 bases and J lost 3, with 12 bases in between. Germline V gene sequence: CDR1 PRHDT, CDR2 FYEKMQ (reference sequence). The CDR3 length is 15 residues. DNA for the CDR3: TGTGCCAGCAGCTTAGGACGTCCGAGGAACTACGAGCAGTACTTC. Translating gives CASSLGRPRNYEQYF.

This clone was detected ten times or more. CDR3 DNA sequence: TGTGCCAGCAGTAAACCCGGGGGTCTAGCGGACTACGAGCAGTACTTC. Translation gives CASSKPGGLADYEQYF. The rearrangement uses TRBV28 and TRBJ2-7; the match to TRBD2 covers 7 bases. This CDR3 spans 16 amino acids. Germline loops: CDR1 MDHEN, CDR2 SYDVKM. V dropped 5 bases and J dropped 3; count of bases not matched to a gene: 13.

This clone was seen many times. A read error is possible here, since a much larger clone lies one base away. The same CDR3 is also encoded by other DNA sequences in this sample. The chain recombines TRBV19 with TRBJ2-5; D is undetermined. V was trimmed by 5 bases and J by 5 bases, leaving 18 bases between them. Germline V gene data show CDR1 as LNHDA and CDR2 as SQIVND (reference sequence). CDR3 length: 15 amino acids. CDR3: CASSLTPGPLETQYF. Here the CDR3 DNA reads TGTGCCAGTAGTTTGACGCCCGGGCCGCTGGAGACCCAGTACTTC.

This clone was seen ten or more times. The sample carries other DNA sequences with the same CDR3. The chain couples TRBV9 to TRBJ1-6, with 9 bases matching TRBD1. This CDR3 is built from 16 residues. The V and J ends lost 3 bases and 7 bases, in that order; junction bases with no gene match: 8. CDR1 SGDLS and CDR2 YYNGEE come from the germline V gene. The CDR3 sequence is CASSGRAGTGNSPLHF. CDR3 sequence (DNA): TGTGCCAGCAGCGGACGAGCCGGGACAGGGAATTCACCCCTCCACTTT.

The chain carries TRBV9 and TRBJ2-1, with D possibly being TRBD2 (5 bases). The V and J ends lost 2 bases and 10 bases respectively, with 13 bases between them. This CDR3 is 13 amino acids long. Germline assignment: CDR1 SGDLS and CDR2 YYNGEE. CDR3: CASSVWTGGEQFF. CDR3 DNA: TGTGCCAGCAGCGTCTGGACTGGCGGAGAGCAGTTCTTC.

V usage is TRBV5-1 and J usage is TRBJ2-6; D perhaps matches TRBD2 (5 bases). Germline-derived CDR1 and CDR2 are SGHRS and YFSETQ. The CDR3 spans 15 residues. V was pared by 6 bases and J by 0 bases, with 10 bases between. CDR3 nucleotide sequence: TGCGCCAGCATCCTCGGGAACTCTGGGGCCAACGTCCTGACTTTC. It codes for CASILGNSGANVLTF.

This clone was picked up a small number of times. This specimen includes other DNA sequences encoding the same CDR3. The gene calls are TRBV6-4 and TRBJ1-2; D is undetermined. The germline V gene has CDR1 MRHNA and CDR2 SNTAGT. This CDR3 contains 15 residues. Trimming removed 3 bases at V and 2 bases at J, with 13 bases between. The DNA for the CDR3 is TGTGCCAGCAGTGAAGCGTCAGGAACCAACTATGGCTACACCTTC. Translating it yields CASSEASGTNYGYTF.

The chain has TRBV5-6 and TRBJ1-2, with 9 bases matching TRBD1. Per the germline V gene, CDR1 is SGHDT and CDR2 is YYEEEE. Trimming cost V 0 bases and J 8 bases; bases outside gene matches: 5. CDR3 length equals 14 residues. CDR3 DNA: TGTGCCAGCAGCTTGGGACAGGGGGTACCCGGCTACACCTTC. It encodes CASSLGQGVPGYTF.

This chain uses TRBV28 with TRBJ1-1; D is uncertain. The V and J ends lost 7 bases and 5 bases respectively, with 8 bases between them. CDR3 length: 11 amino acids. Germline V gene sequence: CDR1 MDHEN, CDR2 SYDVKM. CDR3 in amino acids: CASIAGTEAFF. The DNA of the CDR3 is TGTGCCAGCATCGCGGGGACTGAAGCTTTCTTT. The full variable domain, in which reference TRBV28 and TRBJ1-1 provide the parts outside the CDR3, is DVKVTQSSRYLVKRTGEKVFLECVQDMDHENMFWYRQDPGLGLRLIYFSYDVKMKEKGDIPEGYSVSREKKERFSLILESASTNQTSMYLCASIAGTEAFFGQGTRLTVV.

The sample holds many counts of this clone. The chain carries TRBV30 and TRBJ2-3, with a tentative D call TRBD2 (6 bases). The V end lost 5 bases, the J end lost 4 bases, and 7 bases lay between the germline ends. The germline V gene has CDR1 GTSNPN and CDR2 SVGIG (reference sequence). This CDR3 is built from 11 residues. CDR3 loop: CAWGRPDTQYF. CDR3 coding DNA: TGTGCCTGGGGGAGGCCAGATACGCAGTATTTT.